A single sample is the source of the 16 T cell receptor beta chains below, sequenced in a study of T cells in narcolepsy (dated by TCRdb to about 2018). The protocol used for the library was the immunoSEQ multiplex PCR assay. Here the immuneACCESS table is served through TCRdb, limited to in-frame sequences with V and J called. Missing clones are a known gap in these copies; in checked studies unresolved V genes cover under half, and the rest lacks a known reason. In all, the sample holds nearly 25,000 clones, and less than 65% of those were seen once. More than 10% of the sample lies in the top ten. The sample taken for sequencing was memory (CD45RA-) CD4+ T cells from blood. The label giving this sample's cell subset or site can be read as: memory T cells sorted ex vivo from peripheral blood. These receptor sequences come from a human donor in good health.

The rearrangement joins TRBV6-1 to TRBJ2-1; TRBD2 aligns across 7 bases. Germline-derived CDR1 and CDR2 are MNHNS and SASEGT. V lost 4 bases, J lost 4 bases, and 13 bases stayed unmatched. This CDR3 contains 17 residues. CDR3: CASSGGSHQPPYNEQFF. As DNA, the CDR3 is TGTGCCAGCAGTGGCGGGAGCCACCAACCCCCGTACAATGAGCAGTTCTTC.

The gene calls are TRBV7-9 and TRBJ2-7; the D gene is possibly TRBD2 (6 bases). V was pared by 9 bases and J by 3 bases, with 15 bases between. Germline V CDR1 and CDR2: SEHNR, FQNEAQ (reference sequence). This CDR3 has 13 residues. The CDR3 coding sequence is TGTGCCAGTGGAAGCCCCGGGGGCTACGAGCAGTACTTC. Translating it yields CASGSPGGYEQYF.

In this sample, this clone turned up a few times. The chain recombines TRBV5-1 with TRBJ1-1; D unclear. The germline gives CDR1 SGHRS, CDR2 YFSETQ. With 0 bases removed from V and 2 bases from J, the gap between germline ends came to 17 bases. The CDR3 loop spans 17 amino acids. The CDR3: CASSLGFRETGNTEAFF. The CDR3 region has the DNA TGCGCCAGCAGCTTGGGGTTCCGGGAAACGGGTAACACTGAAGCTTTCTTT.

The gene calls are TRBV5-5 and TRBJ2-7; D unresolved. Germline CDR1 and CDR2: SGHKS and YYEKEE (reference sequence). Trimming cost V 2 bases and J 6 bases, with 15 bases left between them. This CDR3 has 14 amino acids. Here the CDR3 DNA reads TGTGCCAGCAGCTTAAGTGGGTTGCGGAGCGAGCAGTACTTC. Its translation: CASSLSGLRSEQYF.

Remarks on this clone: One end of the junction does not line up with germline, which may come from a read error. This chain connects TRBV4-1 to TRBJ2-7; D may be TRBD2 (5 bases). CDR1 and CDR2 from the germline V gene are MGHRA and YSYEKL. CDR3 length: 16 amino acids. The CDR3 region is CASSQVGVRDGSHPHF. CDR3 sequence (DNA): TGCGCCAGCAGCCAAGTAGGAGTTCGGGATGGGTCCCACCCCCACTTC.

The chain carries TRBV19 and TRBJ1-6; tentatively, D is TRBD1 (5 bases). The germline V gene encodes CDR1 LNHDA and CDR2 SQIVND (reference sequence). V lost 2 bases to trimming and J lost 7 bases, with 12 bases between them. This CDR3 comprises 15 residues. The CDR3 here is CASSIQGIGNSPLHF. CDR3 nucleotide sequence: TGTGCCAGTAGTATACAGGGAATCGGAAATTCACCCCTCCACTTT.

V usage is TRBV7-2 and J usage is TRBJ1-5; D perhaps matches TRBD1 (6 bases). CDR3 size: 17 residues. Germline lookup yields CDR1 SGHTA and CDR2 FQGNSA. Trimming left V 1 base short and J 7 bases short, with 20 bases between. This CDR3 reads CASSLGSLGGARQPQHF. The CDR3 DNA follows: TGTGCCAGCAGCTTAGGGTCCCTCGGGGGGGCAAGACAGCCCCAGCATTTT.

This clone showed up just a few times. This chain uses TRBV2 with TRBJ2-3; D is ambiguous. Deletions cut 1 base from V and 6 bases from J, with 5 bases between. This CDR3 contains 12 residues. From germline, CDR1 is SNHLY and CDR2 FYNNEI. Here the CDR3 DNA reads TGTGCCAGCAGTGAAGGTTCGGATACGCAGTATTTT. This codes for CASSEGSDTQYF.

The genes are TRBV7-9 and TRBJ1-3; D is unresolved. The CDR3 totals 16 residues. Per germline, CDR1 SEHNR and CDR2 FQNEAQ (reference sequence). V was clipped by 6 bases and J by 3 bases, with 18 bases between them. The CDR3 loop is CASSFWEGRSGNTIYF. In DNA form, the CDR3 reads TGTGCCAGCAGTTTCTGGGAGGGAAGGAGTGGAAACACCATATATTTT.

The V gene is TRBV2, the J gene TRBJ1-2; 7 bases are a match to TRBD1. Germline V gene data show CDR1 as SNHLY and CDR2 as FYNNEI. CDR3 length equals 14 residues. V lost 8 bases and J lost 7; bases outside the gene matches: 13. The CDR3 nucleotides read TGTGCCAGCGGGGTTGGACAGGCGGGGGCTGGCTACACCTTC. It is translated as CASGVGQAGAGYTF.

As concerns this clone: This sample also contains other DNA sequences that code for the same CDR3. The genes are TRBV5-1 and TRBJ1-1, with unresolved D. The CDR3 is made up of 13 amino acids. The V end was cut by 0 bases, the J end by 0 bases, with 3 bases between. The germline V gene encodes CDR1 SGHRS and CDR2 YFSETQ. DNA for the CDR3: TGCGCCAGCAGCTTGGGAATGAACACTGAAGCTTTCTTT. This translates into CASSLGMNTEAFF.

The chain has TRBV4-1 and TRBJ1-2; D call uncertain. Per germline, CDR1 MGHRA and CDR2 YSYEKL. The CDR3 sequence is 13 residues long. Trimming pared 0 bases from V and 3 bases from J, leaving 5 bases between. The chain's CDR3 is CASSQDEYYGYTF. The CDR3 DNA reads TGCGCCAGCAGCCAAGATGAATACTATGGCTACACCTTC.

The chain couples TRBV28 to TRBJ1-5; no reliable D call. The V and J ends lost 5 bases and 1 base respectively, with 18 bases between them. The CDR3 is 17 amino acids. Germline CDR1 MDHEN, CDR2 SYDVKM. This chain's CDR3 is CASSPPPKVRSNQPQHF. The CDR3 nucleotides read TGTGCCAGCAGTCCACCCCCAAAGGTACGGAGCAATCAGCCCCAGCATTTT.

The gene calls are TRBV5-1 and TRBJ1-1; D remains unclear. Per germline, CDR1 SGHRS and CDR2 YFSETQ. V dropped 4 bases and J dropped 0 bases, with 10 bases sitting between them. This CDR3 region has 14 residues. CDR3 sequence: CASSPDWVNTEAFF. In DNA form, the CDR3 reads TGCGCCAGCAGCCCGGATTGGGTGAACACTGAAGCTTTCTTT.

This clone came up a few times. The rearrangement joins TRBV18 to TRBJ1-2; tentatively, D is TRBD1 (5 bases). The V end lost 4 bases, the J end lost 8 bases, and 14 bases lay between the germline ends. Germline lookup yields CDR1 KGHSH and CDR2 LQKENI. This CDR3 is 13 amino acids long. The CDR3 sequence: CASSLAGGDGYTF. The CDR3, as DNA: TGTGCCAGCTCACTAGCAGGTGGGGACGGCTACACCTTC. Complete variable domain (other parts from reference TRBV18 and TRBJ1-2): NAGVMQNPRHLVRRRGQEARLRCSPMKGHSHVYWYRQLPEEGLKFMVYLQKENIIDESGMPKERFSAEFPKEGPSILRIQQVVRGDSAAYFCASSLAGGDGYTFGSGTRLTVV.

The chain couples TRBV5-1 to TRBJ1-2, with D tentatively TRBD1 (6 bases). This CDR3 contains 15 residues. Germline-derived CDR1 and CDR2 are SGHRS and YFSETQ. The V and J ends lost 0 bases and 2 bases respectively, with 11 bases between them. DNA of the CDR3: TGCGCCAGCAGCTTGGGAACAGGGAGAAACTATGGCTACACCTTC. It codes for CASSLGTGRNYGYTF.